One and the same sample provided the 16 T cell receptor beta chains below, sequenced in a study of cytomegalovirus exposure and HLA in healthy donors. A multiplex PCR was run with 60 Vbeta primers and 13 Jbeta primers. This table comes from immunoSEQ multiplex PCR, and its TCRdb copy is limited to in-frame clones, with some not included. This table has around 130,000 clones, around 69% appearing once. Input material: PBMCs. The receptors derive from a human donor in good health.

This clone was counted a few times. The chain employs TRBV30 and TRBJ2-2, with D possibly being TRBD1 (5 bases). Germline lookup yields CDR1 GTSNPN and CDR2 SVGIG (reference sequence). This CDR3 is 13 amino acids long. V was pared by 2 bases and J by 6 bases, with 10 bases between. The DNA of the CDR3 is TGTGCCTGGAGTCGACAGAAGGCCGGGGAGCTGTTTTTT. This codes for CAWSRQKAGELFF.

The chain carries TRBV10-3 and TRBJ2-5, with 11 bases lining up with TRBD1. This CDR3 has 16 amino acids. V gave up 6 bases and J gave up 0 bases; unmatched junction bases: 6. CDR1 ENHRY and CDR2 SYGVKD come from the germline V gene. The CDR3 DNA reads TGTGCCATCAGAGGACAGGGGGCTACCTACCAAGAGACCCAGTACTTC. Its translation is CAIRGQGATYQETQYF.

The gene calls are TRBV6-1 and TRBJ2-4, with 13 bases identical to TRBD2. V lost 1 base to trimming and J lost 11 bases; unmatched junction nucleotides: 8. The CDR3 has 16 amino acids. Germline V lookup: CDR1 MNHNS, CDR2 SASEGT. This CDR3 is CASSEGLTSGRPFQYF. Written as DNA, the CDR3 is TGTGCCAGCAGTGAAGGCCTGACTAGCGGGAGGCCTTTTCAGTACTTC.

The chain combines TRBV27 with TRBJ1-5; 10 positions agree with TRBD1. V shed 6 bases and J 6 bases; nucleotides not matched to a gene: 8. The length of the CDR3 is 15 residues. Germline CDR1 MNHEY, CDR2 SMNVEV (reference sequence). CDR3 sequence (DNA): TGTGCCAGCAGGACCGGGACAGGGGTGGGTCAGCCCCAGCATTTT. Its protein is CASRTGTGVGQPQHF.

This rearrangement joins TRBV29-1 to TRBJ1-5; maybe TRBD1 (6 bases). With 4 bases removed from V and 6 bases from J, the gap between germline ends came to 10 bases. This CDR3 is 12 amino acids long. CDR1 and CDR2 from the germline V gene are SQVTM and ANQGSEA. CDR3 DNA: TGCAGCGTTGGGGGGGGCAGTCAGCCCCAGCATTTT. The encoded protein is CSVGGGSQPQHF.

This chain uses TRBV18 with TRBJ2-1, with 12 bases that match TRBD2. Germline CDR1 KGHSH, CDR2 LQKENI. J was trimmed by 2 bases and V by 0 bases; bases with no gene match: 2. The length of the CDR3 is 17 residues. The CDR3 here is CASSPPTSGRAYNEQFF. For the CDR3, the DNA is TGTGCCAGCTCACCACCGACTAGCGGGAGAGCCTACAATGAGCAGTTCTTC.

The J gene is TRBJ2-7, the V gene TRBV5-5, with 8 bases matching TRBD1. Germline V lookup: CDR1 SGHKS, CDR2 YYEKEE (reference sequence). The CDR3 runs 13 residues. With 1 base clipped from V and 6 bases from J, the junction kept 3 bases outside the gene matches. The CDR3 reads CASSLIGTGEQYF. The CDR3 region has the DNA TGTGCCAGCAGCTTGATTGGGACAGGCGAGCAGTACTTC. Supplemented by reference TRBV5-5 and TRBJ2-7, the full variable domain reads DAGVTQSPTHLIKTRGQQVTLRCSPISGHKSVSWYQQVLGQGPQFIFQYYEKEERGRGNFPDRFSARQFPNYSSELNVNALLLGDSALYLCASSLIGTGEQYFGPGTRLTVT.

To note about this clone: At the DNA level, this CDR3 is encoded by other sequences in the same sample as well. The chain carries TRBV7-3 and TRBJ1-1, with 7 nucleotides matching TRBD1. The CDR3 is made up of 14 amino acids. Trimming cost V 1 base and J 2 bases; bases outside gene matches: 1. Germline CDR1 and CDR2: SGHTA and FQGTGA. The CDR3 DNA follows: TGTGCCAGCAGCTTAATAGGGGGCAACACTGAAGCTTTCTTT. Translated, it gives CASSLIGGNTEAFF.

This chain uses TRBV19 with TRBJ2-5, with 7 nucleotides matching TRBD1. Germline CDR1 is LNHDA and CDR2 is SQIVND (reference sequence). This CDR3 is built from 13 residues. Trimming at V came to 6 bases and at J to 1 base, leaving 2 bases not matched to a gene. The CDR3 protein is CASRGTVQETQYF. The CDR3 nucleotides read TGTGCCAGTAGGGGGACAGTCCAAGAGACCCAGTACTTC.

This clone has just a few counts. V is TRBV5-1 and J is TRBJ1-4; 8 nucleotides match TRBD1. Germline CDR1 and CDR2: SGHRS and YFSETQ. Germline trimming cut 4 bases from V and 4 bases from J; bases unmatched to any gene: 3. This CDR3 has 14 amino acids. Written as DNA, the CDR3 is TGCGCCAGCAGCCCAACAGGGGGTAATGAAAAACTGTTTTTT. As protein: CASSPTGGNEKLFF.

The chain joins TRBV30 to TRBJ1-2; 10 bases fit TRBD1. CDR1 GTSNPN and CDR2 SVGIG come from the germline V gene (reference sequence). This CDR3 contains 16 residues. After removal of 3 bases from V and 6 bases from J, the junction contained 13 bases not matched to a gene. DNA for the CDR3: TGTGCCTGGAGCGCCCCTGGGGACAGGGGTTACCATGGCTACACCTTC. This encodes CAWSAPGDRGYHGYTF. Full variable domain (remainder filled in from reference TRBV30 and TRBJ1-2): SQTIHQWPATLVQPVGSPLSLECTVEGTSNPNLYWYRQAAGRGLQLLFYSVGIGQISSEVPQNLSASRPQDRQFILSSKKLLLSDSGFYLCAWSAPGDRGYHGYTFGSGTRLTVV.

V is TRBV19 and J is TRBJ2-7, with 8 nucleotides matching TRBD1. The CDR3 spans 14 residues. V shed 4 bases, J shed 4 bases, and the junction held 6 bases outside the gene matches. Germline assignment: CDR1 LNHDA and CDR2 SQIVND (reference sequence). The CDR3 DNA reads as TGTGCCAGTAGTACCGGGACAGGACCTTACGAGCAGTACTTC. Translating gives CASSTGTGPYEQYF.

This clone has just a few counts. The gene calls are TRBV2 and TRBJ2-5, with D perhaps TRBD1 (6 bases). V lost 4 bases and J lost 11, with 14 bases in between. The V gene's germline CDR1 is SNHLY and CDR2 FYNNEI. This CDR3 comprises 12 residues. CDR3 nucleotides: TGTGCCAGCAGTGTTGGGACAACCGGGCAGTACTTC. This translates into CASSVGTTGQYF.

The chain couples TRBV6-1 to TRBJ1-1; 7 nucleotides agree with TRBD1. The CDR3 covers 14 residues. Germline V gene lookup returns CDR1 MNHNS and CDR2 SASEGT. V lost 6 bases and J lost 7; bases outside the gene matches: 11. The CDR3 reads CASSVHRQGNEAFF. In nucleotides, the CDR3 is TGTGCCAGCAGCGTCCATCGACAGGGAAATGAAGCTTTCTTT.

The chain recombines TRBV2 with TRBJ2-7; D perhaps matches TRBD1 (5 bases). This CDR3 has 12 residues. V gave up 6 bases and J gave up 5 bases, with 11 bases separating them. CDR1 is SNHLY and CDR2 is FYNNEI in the germline V gene. The CDR3 loop reads CASRGRVDEQYF. The CDR3 DNA reads TGTGCCAGCAGGGGCAGGGTCGACGAGCAGTACTTC. The variable domain in full, completed from reference TRBV2 and TRBJ2-7, reads EPEVTQTPSHQVTQMGQEVILRCVPISNHLYFYWYRQILGQKVEFLVSFYNNEISEKSEIFDDQFSVERPDGSNFTLKIRSTKLEDSAMYFCASRGRVDEQYFGPGTRLTVT.

The chain uses TRBV7-9 and TRBJ1-4, with D possibly matching TRBD1 (5 bases). The V end was cut by 2 bases, the J end by 8 bases, with 15 bases between. Germline V gives CDR1 SEHNR, CDR2 FQNEAQ (reference sequence). The CDR3 is 15 amino acids. The CDR3 DNA follows: TGTGCCAGCAGCTTAATTCAGGGTAGAGGAGAAAAACTGTTTTTT. This sequence encodes CASSLIQGRGEKLFF. Using reference TRBV7-9 and TRBJ1-4 for the parts outside the CDR3, the full variable domain is DTGVSQNPRHKITKRGQNVTFRCDPISEHNRLYWYRQTLGQGPEFLTYFQNEAQLEKSRLLSDRFSAERPKGSFSTLEIQRTEQGDSAMYLCASSLIQGRGEKLFFGSGTQLSVL.